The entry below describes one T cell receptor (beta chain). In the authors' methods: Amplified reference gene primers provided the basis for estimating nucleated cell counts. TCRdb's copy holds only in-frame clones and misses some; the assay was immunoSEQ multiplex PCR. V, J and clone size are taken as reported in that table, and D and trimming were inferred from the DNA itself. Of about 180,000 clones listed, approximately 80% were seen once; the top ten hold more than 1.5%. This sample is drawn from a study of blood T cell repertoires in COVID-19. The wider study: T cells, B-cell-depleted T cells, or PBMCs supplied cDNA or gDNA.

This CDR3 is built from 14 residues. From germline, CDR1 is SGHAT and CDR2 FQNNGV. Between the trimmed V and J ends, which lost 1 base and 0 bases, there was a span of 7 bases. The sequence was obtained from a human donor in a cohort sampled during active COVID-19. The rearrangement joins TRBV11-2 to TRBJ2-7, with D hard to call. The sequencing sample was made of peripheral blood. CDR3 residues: CASSLAPSSYEQYF. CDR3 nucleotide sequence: TGTGCCAGCAGCTTAGCCCCGAGCTCCTACGAGCAGTACTTC.